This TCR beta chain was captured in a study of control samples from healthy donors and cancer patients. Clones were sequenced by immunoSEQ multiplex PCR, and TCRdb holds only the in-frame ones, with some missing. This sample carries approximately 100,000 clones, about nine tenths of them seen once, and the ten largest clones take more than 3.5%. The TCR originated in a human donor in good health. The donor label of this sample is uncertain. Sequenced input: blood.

CDR3 coding DNA: TGTGCCAGCAGTGTGTTTGAGAACACTGAAGCTTTCTTT. As protein: CASSVFENTEAFF. V is TRBV2 and J is TRBJ1-1; D gene ambiguous. CDR1 is SNHLY, CDR2 FYNNEI, per germline. Between the trimmed V and J ends, which lost 4 bases and 1 base, there was a span of 7 bases. This CDR3 comprises 13 residues.